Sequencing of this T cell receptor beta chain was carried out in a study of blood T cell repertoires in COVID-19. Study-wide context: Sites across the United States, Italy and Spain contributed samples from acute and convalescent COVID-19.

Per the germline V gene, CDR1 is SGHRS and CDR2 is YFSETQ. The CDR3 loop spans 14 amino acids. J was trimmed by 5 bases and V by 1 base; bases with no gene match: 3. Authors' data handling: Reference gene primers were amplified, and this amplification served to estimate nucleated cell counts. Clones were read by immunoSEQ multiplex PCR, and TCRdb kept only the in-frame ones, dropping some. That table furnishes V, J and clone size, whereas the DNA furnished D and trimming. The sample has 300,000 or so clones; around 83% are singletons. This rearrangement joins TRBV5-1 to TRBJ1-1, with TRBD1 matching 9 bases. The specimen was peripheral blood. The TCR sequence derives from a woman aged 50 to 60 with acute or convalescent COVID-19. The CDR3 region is CASSLRQGETEAFF. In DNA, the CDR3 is TGCGCCAGCAGCTTGAGACAGGGGGAGACTGAAGCTTTCTTT.